This T cell receptor beta chain derives from a study of Tregs in tolerant kidney transplant recipients. Here immunoSEQ multiplex PCR was the method, and the copy in TCRdb shows in-frame clones only, minus some. The sample contains about 21,000 clones, about 85% of which appear only once. Recipients received nonmyeloablative bone marrow transplants from related graft donors, with transient mixed chimerism. The CDR3 length is 13 residues. Looked up from germline, CDR1 is SGHDT and CDR2 is YYEEEE. The V gene lost 4 bases and the J gene lost 6 bases, with 13 bases spanning the gap. The rearrangement joins TRBV5-6 to TRBJ2-5; D not certain. This clonotype originated in a human patient who received a combined kidney and bone marrow transplant. Some T cells may have originated in the graft donor. This specimen consisted of CD8+ T cells from blood (PBMCs), obtained 6 months after the transplant. CDR3 DNA: TGTGCCAGCAGCGTCCCTCCCAGTCAGACCCAGTACTTC. Protein product: CASSVPPSQTQYF.